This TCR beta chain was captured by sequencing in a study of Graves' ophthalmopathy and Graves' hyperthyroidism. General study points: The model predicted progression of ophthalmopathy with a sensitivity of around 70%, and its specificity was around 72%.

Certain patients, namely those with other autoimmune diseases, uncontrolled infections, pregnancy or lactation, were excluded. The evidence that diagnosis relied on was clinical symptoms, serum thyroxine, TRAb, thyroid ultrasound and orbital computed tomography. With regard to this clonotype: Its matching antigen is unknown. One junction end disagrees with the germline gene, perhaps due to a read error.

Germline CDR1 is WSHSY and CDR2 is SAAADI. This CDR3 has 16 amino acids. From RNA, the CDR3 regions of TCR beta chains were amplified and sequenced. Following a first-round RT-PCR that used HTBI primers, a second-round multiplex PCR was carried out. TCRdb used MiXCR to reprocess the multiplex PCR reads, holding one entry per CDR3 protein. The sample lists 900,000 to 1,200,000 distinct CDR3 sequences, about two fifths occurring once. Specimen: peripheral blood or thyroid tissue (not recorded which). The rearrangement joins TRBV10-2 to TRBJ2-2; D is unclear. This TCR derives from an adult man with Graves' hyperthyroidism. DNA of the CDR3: TGTGCCAGCAGCCAAGTGTCCAGGACGAACACCGGGGAGCTGTTTTTT. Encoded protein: CASSQVSRTNTGELFF.